Presented here are 25 T cell receptor beta chains from one specimen sequenced in a study of T cell repertoires in cytomegalovirus infection. Their cognate antigens are unknown. MiXCR was run by TCRdb on the reads, yielding one entry per CDR3 protein. The sample lists approximately 990,000 distinct CDR3 sequences; roughly 30% were seen once. Sequencing used cultured CD8+ T cells from PBMCs, obtained from culture after CMV antigen stimulation. The receptor source for this set is a human donor in good health (CMV status not recorded). Some clones in this sample may be carry-over from other donors' samples.

This clonotype occurred a few times. The chain combines TRBV10-1 with TRBJ2-7, with D perhaps given as TRBD1 or TRBD2 (5 bases each). Germline V lookup: CDR1 WNHNN, CDR2 SYGVQD (reference sequence). The CDR3 sequence is 15 residues long. Trimming shortened V by 3 bases and J by 1 base, and 13 bases separated the two germline ends. The CDR3 reads CASSEFGTDSYEQYF. The CDR3 bases are TGCGCCAGCAGTGAATTTGGGACGGATTCCTACGAGCAGTACTTC.

The V and J genes are TRBV3-1 and TRBJ2-7; the match to TRBD1 covers 9 bases. This CDR3 is 15 amino acids long. Germline V lookup: CDR1 LGHDT, CDR2 YNNKEL (reference sequence). V was pared by 6 bases and J by 5 bases, with 11 bases of the junction left unmatched. CDR3 region: CASRQNRDRVHEQYF. CDR3 sequence (DNA): TGTGCCAGCAGACAGAATCGGGACAGGGTCCACGAGCAGTACTTC.

The gene calls are TRBV24-1 and TRBJ2-1; possible D gene TRBD2, 5 bases. Germline assignment: CDR1 KGHDR and CDR2 SFDVKD. The V end lost 5 bases, the J end lost 1 base, and 14 bases lay between the germline ends. The CDR3 runs 16 residues. The CDR3 sequence is CATSGPPGVSYNEQFF. CDR3 coding DNA: TGTGCCACCAGTGGGCCACCCGGGGTTTCCTACAATGAGCAGTTCTTC.

This chain's CDR3 is CAVWDRGVGELFF. The CDR3 nucleotides are TGTGCCGTATGGGACAGGGGTGTCGGGGAGCTGTTTTTT. The chain has TRBV27 and TRBJ2-2; 10 bases fit TRBD1. V lost 11 bases and J lost 7; bases outside the gene matches: 7. Germline CDR1 and CDR2: MNHEY and SMNVEV (reference sequence). CDR3 size: 13 residues.

The V and J genes are TRBV20-1 and TRBJ1-1; D is unclear. The ends were cut back, 1 base at V and 3 bases at J, with 9 bases in the middle. This CDR3 region has 13 residues. Germline loops: CDR1 DFQATT, CDR2 SNEGSKA (reference sequence). The CDR3 loop reads CSARVPLHTEAFF. The CDR3 DNA sequence: TGCAGTGCTAGAGTTCCCTTACACACTGAAGCTTTCTTT.

The gene calls are TRBV19 and TRBJ2-1; maybe TRBD1 (5 bases). The CDR3 runs to 13 residues. CDR1 is LNHDA, CDR2 SQIVND, per germline (reference sequence). Trimming stripped 8 bases from V and 1 base from J, with 9 bases between. The CDR3 reads CASGARSYNEQFF. CDR3 coding DNA: TGTGCCAGTGGGGCTCGATCCTACAATGAGCAGTTCTTC.

The rearrangement links TRBV28 to TRBJ2-1; no definite D call. In germline, CDR1 is MDHEN, CDR2 SYDVKM. The CDR3 is made up of 15 amino acids. V lost 5 bases to trimming and J lost 2 bases, with 13 bases between them. The CDR3 protein is CASSPDLGPYNEQFF. CDR3 coding DNA: TGTGCCAGCAGTCCGGACCTAGGCCCCTACAATGAGCAGTTCTTC. The whole variable domain, remainder taken from reference TRBV28 and TRBJ2-1, is DVKVTQSSRYLVKRTGEKVFLECVQDMDHENMFWYRQDPGLGLRLIYFSYDVKMKEKGDIPEGYSVSREKKERFSLILESASTNQTSMYLCASSPDLGPYNEQFFGPGTRLTVL.

This clonotype showed up just once. The genes are TRBV5-1 and TRBJ2-5; 7 nucleotides agree with TRBD1. V trimming: 4 bases; J trimming: 2 bases; junction bases outside the gene matches: 5. The CDR3 consists of 14 residues. Germline V lookup: CDR1 SGHRS, CDR2 YFSETQ. This chain's CDR3 is CASSGETGQETQYF. As DNA, the CDR3 is TGCGCCAGCAGCGGGGAGACAGGGCAAGAGACCCAGTACTTC.

This clonotype showed up just a few times. The chain employs TRBV28 and TRBJ2-3; possibly TRBD2 for D (5 bases). V was trimmed by 2 bases and J by 4 bases, leaving 10 bases between them. This CDR3 has 14 amino acids. Per the germline V gene, CDR1 is MDHEN and CDR2 is SYDVKM. This CDR3 reads CASSLPGSADTQYF. CDR3 nucleotide sequence: TGTGCCAGCAGTTTACCGGGGTCAGCAGATACGCAGTATTTT.

This clonotype came up many times. The chain recombines TRBV7-8 with TRBJ1-1; D is perhaps TRBD1 (6 bases). V lost 11 bases and J 5 bases, leaving 18 bases between the germline ends. From germline, CDR1 is SGHVS and CDR2 FQNEAQ. The length of the CDR3 is 13 residues. CDR3 coding DNA: TGTGCCGCAGCGACCGGGGGCTCAACTGAAGCTTTCTTT. This codes for CAAATGGSTEAFF.

The chain uses TRBV25-1 and TRBJ2-3; 10 positions match TRBD2. CDR1 and CDR2 (germline): MGHDK, SYGVNS. The ends lost 5 bases at V and 2 bases at J; junction bases unmatched: 13. This CDR3 has 18 amino acids. DNA for the CDR3: TGTGCCAGCAGTCCCTACGGGAGTCTAGCGGGGGACACAGATACGCAGTATTTT. Translated, it gives CASSPYGSLAGDTDTQYF.

The chain uses TRBV7-6 and TRBJ1-5; unclear D gene. V was pared by 5 bases and J by 2 bases, with 16 bases between. The CDR3 runs to 16 residues. The germline V gene has CDR1 SGHVS and CDR2 FNYEAQ. The CDR3 region has the DNA TGTGCCAGCAGCACCGTCCGCGAAGTCGGCAATCAGCCCCAGCATTTT. It codes for CASSTVREVGNQPQHF.

This clonotype was seen only a few times. The chain links TRBV5-1 to TRBJ2-1; D is unresolved. Trimming took 0 bases from V and 4 from J, leaving 11 bases between them. The CDR3 is 15 amino acids. The germline CDR1 and CDR2 sequences are SGHRS and YFSETQ. The CDR3 nucleotides are TGCGCCAGCAGCTTGGAGAAGGAATCTTACAATGAGCAGTTCTTC. Its translation is CASSLEKESYNEQFF.

The chain employs TRBV5-4 and TRBJ2-1; possibly TRBD2 for D (6 bases). Germline values: CDR1 SGHNT, CDR2 YYREEE (reference sequence). V was clipped by 2 bases and J by 9 bases, with 15 bases between them. CDR3 length: 14 amino acids. The CDR3 region is CASSFGPAGGEQFF. The CDR3 DNA reads TGTGCCAGCAGCTTCGGTCCAGCGGGCGGTGAGCAGTTCTTC.

This clonotype appeared once. The chain links TRBV6-2 or TRBV6-3 to TRBJ2-2; no firm D call. This CDR3 is 15 amino acids long. The germline V and J ends were trimmed by 0 bases and 5 bases, with 10 bases remaining between them. Germline V gives CDR1 MNHEY, CDR2 SVGEGT. The CDR3, as DNA: TGTGCCAGCAGTTACTCGGGGTTAGGGACCGGGGAGCTGTTTTTT. This gives the protein CASSYSGLGTGELFF.

This clonotype was recorded at least ten times. The chain couples TRBV7-6 to TRBJ2-5; unclear D gene. This CDR3 spans 15 amino acids. Trimming took off 5 bases at V and 5 bases at J, with 18 bases between the two ends. Germline CDR1 and CDR2: SGHVS and FNYEAQ. CDR3 sequence: CASSQPSGNEETQYF. In DNA form, the CDR3 reads TGTGCCAGCAGCCAACCGTCTGGGAACGAGGAGACCCAGTACTTC.

V and J are TRBV12-3 or TRBV12-4 and TRBJ1-6; possibly TRBD1 for D (5 bases). CDR3 length equals 19 residues. Deletions cut 3 bases from V and 9 bases from J, with 27 bases between. CDR3 in DNA: TGTGCCAGCAGTTTTTTAAATTGGGGGTCCCCGATCGGCGGTTCACCCCTCCACTTT. Translating it yields CASSFLNWGSPIGGSPLHF.

The CDR3: CATSRDWWGECCGNTIYF. The CDR3 DNA reads TGTGCCACCAGCAGAGATTGGTGGGGGGAGTGCTGTGGAAACACCATATATTTT. J is TRBJ1-3 and V is TRBV15; tentative D call: TRBD1 (5 bases). The germline gives CDR1 LNHNV, CDR2 YYDKDF (reference sequence). Trimming took off 0 bases at V and 3 bases at J, with 18 bases between the two ends. The CDR3 contains 18 residues.

The chain employs TRBV14 and TRBJ2-7, with 7 positions matching TRBD1. Germline V gene sequence: CDR1 SGHDN, CDR2 FVKESK. This CDR3 has 15 residues. After removal of 4 bases from V and 1 base from J, the junction contained 7 bases not matched to a gene. CDR3 amino acids: CASSLGQVTSYEQYF. The CDR3 DNA follows: TGTGCCAGCAGCCTTGGACAGGTCACGTCCTACGAGCAGTACTTC.

This clonotype was seen only a few times. The rearrangement links TRBV19 to TRBJ2-1; D might be TRBD2 (5 bases). Per germline, CDR1 LNHDA and CDR2 SQIVND (reference sequence). The length of the CDR3 is 15 residues. Trimming shortened V by 6 bases and J by 0 bases, and 12 bases separated the two germline ends. CDR3 bases: TGTGCCAGTAGAACTATCGAGGGCTCCTACAATGAGCAGTTCTTC. It translates to CASRTIEGSYNEQFF.

The chain recombines TRBV7-9 with TRBJ2-5, with 9 bases matching TRBD2. Trimming took 4 bases from V and 3 from J; bases not matched to a gene: 6. CDR3 length equals 15 residues. Germline V gene data show CDR1 as SEHNR and CDR2 as FQNEAQ (reference sequence). Here the CDR3 reads CASSSLGTSKETQYF. The CDR3, as DNA: TGTGCCAGCAGCTCACTCGGGACTAGCAAAGAGACCCAGTACTTC.

The V call is TRBV20-1, the J call TRBJ2-7; 9 positions match TRBD2. Germline lookup yields CDR1 DFQATT and CDR2 SNEGSKA (reference sequence). The ends lost 1 base at V and 0 bases at J; junction bases unmatched: 4. The CDR3 length is 15 residues. Here the CDR3 DNA reads TGCAGTGCTAGAGGGCTAGCGGGGAGCTCCTACGAGCAGTACTTC. Translation gives CSARGLAGSSYEQYF.

In this sample, this clonotype turned up a few times. At one boundary the junction diverges from the germline segment, which might be a read error. V and J are TRBV12-3 or TRBV12-4 and TRBJ1-1, with D unclear. The CDR3 sequence is 15 residues long. The CDR3 region is CASILRLGENAEAFF. CDR3 in DNA: TGTGCCAGCATCCTTCGTTTAGGCGAGAACGCTGAAGCTTTCTTT.

This clonotype was recorded a few times. V gene TRBV7-9 combines with J gene TRBJ2-1; 10 bases agree with TRBD2. The CDR3 loop spans 18 amino acids. V was pared by 4 bases and J by 3 bases, with 12 bases of the junction left unmatched. CDR1 is SEHNR and CDR2 is FQNEAQ in the germline V gene (reference sequence). CDR3 protein: CASSSSRSSGGRYNEQFF. The CDR3 DNA sequence: TGTGCCAGCAGCTCGAGCCGATCTAGCGGGGGACGCTACAATGAGCAGTTCTTC.

This chain links TRBV12-3 or TRBV12-4 with TRBJ2-5; D gene unclear. V was clipped by 5 bases and J by 0 bases, with 16 bases between them. The CDR3 length is 16 residues. CDR3 nucleotide sequence: TGTGCCAGCAGTCCCGACAAGGATGGGTACCAAGAGACCCAGTACTTC. Translating it yields CASSPDKDGYQETQYF.